Detailed here is one T cell receptor (beta chain). What it recognizes is unknown. TRB was amplified from about 260 ng of peripheral blood genomic DNA per sample. This entry comes from a study of T cell clusters in autoimmune cytopenias. Overall study context: TRB sequencing had a median around 50,000 reads and approximately 2,200 distinct clonotypes per sample.

Study-wide findings and caveats: TRB repertoire shifts in secondary cytopenia and chronic lymphocytic leukemia mostly reflected lymphoma, not autoimmunity. The T cell clusters came from computational analysis alone and lack functional validation. Clustering suggested that physiological T cell clusters were missing in primary autoimmune cytopenia patients.

TRB rearrangements were amplified by touch-down multiplex PCR with mixed TRB-A/B primers. From its re-call of the multiplex PCR reads, TCRdb lists each CDR3 protein once, without DNA. The repertoire shows some 8,300 distinct CDR3 sequences; the top ten hold 4.1%. The specimen was peripheral blood. The TCR sequence derives from a human donor with an autoimmune cytopenia or autoimmune hepatitis (not recorded which).

CDR3: CAWTEGRNEKLFF. The chain recombines TRBV30 with TRBJ1-4; the TCRdb call, TRBD1, lacks DNA for checking. This CDR3 region has 13 residues. CDR1 is GTSNPN, CDR2 SVGIG, per germline (reference sequence).